These T cell receptor beta chains were read from a single sample in a study of response to subunit inactivated influenza vaccine. TCRdb reprocessed the RT-PCR reads with MiXCR, giving one entry per CDR3 protein. The sample comprises over 650,000 distinct CDR3 sequences, 15% to 20% of which are singletons, and under 13% rests with the top ten. The sequences come from PBMCs from blood, collected approximately 5 days after vaccination. These receptors were obtained from a man over 45 who received an inactivated influenza vaccine. CDR3s include the opening cysteine and the closing phenylalanine or tryptophan. A D gene is named only where the DNA matches it firmly. Clone size is shown for a subset of rows, as once, few, many or a class of expanded clone.

V,J,size,D,CDR3,DNA
TRBV27,TRBJ2-1,NA,TRBD2,CASSQGLWRTSGYNEQFF,TGTGCCAGCAGTCAAGGATTGTGGAGAACTAGCGGCTACAATGAGCAGTTCTTC
TRBV7-2,TRBJ2-7,few,NA,CASSPAFGGEQYF,TGTGCCAGCAGCCCCGCGTTCGGGGGCGAGCAGTACTTC
TRBV28,TRBJ2-1,few,NA,CASSSGTAPYNEQFF,TGTGCCAGCAGCTCCGGGACTGCCCCCTACAATGAGCAGTTCTTC
TRBV20-1,TRBJ2-6,NA,NA,CSADDPTDSGANVLTF,TGCAGTGCTGATGATCCGACGGACTCTGGGGCCAACGTCCTGACTTTC
TRBV29-1,TRBJ2-3,NA,NA,CSGKLASVDTQYF,TGCAGCGGAAAACTAGCTAGTGTGGATACGCAGTATTTT
TRBV4-2,TRBJ2-5,few,TRBD2,CASSLNSGRASETQYF,TGTGCCAGCAGCCTAAATAGCGGGAGGGCCTCGGAGACCCAGTACTTC
TRBV5-6,TRBJ2-3,many,TRBD2,CASSSAGGIDTQYF,TGTGCCAGCAGCTCTGCGGGGGGCATAGATACGCAGTATTTT
TRBV12-3/TRBV12-4,TRBJ2-1,many,TRBD2,CASRGVTSGSSYNEQFF,TGTGCCAGCAGGGGGGTGACTAGCGGGAGCTCCTACAATGAGCAGTTCTTC
TRBV28,TRBJ2-2,few,NA,CASSAGTNTGELFF,TGTGCCAGCAGCGCCGGGACGAACACCGGGGAGCTGTTTTTT
TRBV30,TRBJ1-6,few,TRBD1,CAWTRTGDGSPLHF,TGTGCCTGGACCAGGACAGGGGACGGATCACCCCTCCACTTT
TRBV27,TRBJ2-2,NA,TRBD2,CASSLIGGEGTGELFF,TGTGCCAGCAGTTTGATTGGCGGGGAGGGAACCGGGGAGCTGTTTTTT
TRBV6-1,TRBJ2-7,NA,TRBD1,CASRTTGAYEQYF,TGTGCCAGCAGGACTACAGGGGCCTACGAGCAGTACTTC
TRBV6-1,TRBJ2-7,NA,NA,CASTHRISYEQYF,TGTGCCAGCACCCACAGGATTTCCTACGAGCAGTACTTC
TRBV6-5,TRBJ2-3,few,NA,CASSSTLASTDTQYF,TGTGCCAGCAGTTCCACTCTAGCAAGCACAGATACGCAGTATTTT
TRBV7-2,TRBJ2-1,once,TRBD2,CASSSPGLAGNYNEQFF,TGTGCCAGCAGCTCCCCGGGACTAGCGGGGAATTACAATGAGCAGTTCTTC
TRBV7-2,TRBJ1-3,few,TRBD1,CASSLAAGGGGGNTIYF,TGTGCCAGCAGCTTAGCGGCAGGGGGAGGAGGCGGAAACACCATATATTTT
TRBV5-1,TRBJ2-3,NA,TRBD1,CASSPGQSDTDTQYF,TGCGCCAGCAGCCCGGGACAGAGCGACACAGATACGCAGTATTTT
TRBV20-1,TRBJ2-2,many,TRBD2,CGTSGGRDTGELFF,TGCGGTACTAGCGGGGGCCGAGACACCGGGGAGCTGTTTTTT
TRBV10-3,TRBJ1-1,NA,NA,CAIRDGTVNTEAFF,TGTGCCATCAGAGATGGAACAGTGAACACTGAAGCTTTCTTT
TRBV12-3/TRBV12-4,TRBJ2-5,many,NA,CASRRDPTETQYF,TGTGCCAGCAGAAGGGACCCCACTGAGACCCAGTACTTC
TRBV20-1,TRBJ2-7,many,TRBD2,CSARVPAGVASYEQYF,TGCAGTGCTAGGGTTCCGGCGGGGGTAGCCTCCTACGAGCAGTACTTC
TRBV20-1,TRBJ2-5,NA,NA,CSARALQETQYF,TGCAGTGCCAGGGCCTTACAAGAGACCCAGTACTTC
TRBV20-1,TRBJ2-1,many,TRBD2,CSAPSRGEQFF,TGCAGTGCTCCGTCGCGGGGGGAGCAGTTCTTC
TRBV20-1,TRBJ1-6,NA,NA,CSASNFGGSSPLHF,TGCAGTGCTAGTAACTTCGGGGGCAGTTCACCCCTCCACTTT
TRBV20-1,TRBJ2-5,NA,TRBD2,CSAGASGVTQETQYF,TGCAGTGCTGGCGCGAGCGGGGTTACTCAAGAGACCCAGTACTTC
TRBV6-1,TRBJ2-7,NA,TRBD1,CASRKSGTGSYEQYF,TGTGCCAGCAGGAAGTCCGGGACAGGGTCGTACGAGCAGTACTTC
TRBV2,TRBJ2-1,NA,NA,CASQPGLVLEQFF,TGTGCATCCCAACCGGGGCTAGTTCTTGAGCAGTTCTTC
TRBV29-1,TRBJ2-1,NA,NA,CSVRQAAYNEQFF,TGCAGCGTTCGGCAAGCGGCTTACAATGAGCAGTTCTTC
TRBV6-2/TRBV6-3,TRBJ2-1,NA,NA,CASSFGAGPRVGEQFF,TGTGCCAGCAGTTTCGGAGCCGGGCCCAGGGTGGGTGAGCAGTTCTTC
TRBV29-1,TRBJ2-7,NA,TRBD1,CSVRDSHTYEQYF,TGCAGCGTTAGGGACAGCCATACCTACGAGCAGTACTTC
TRBV7-8,TRBJ2-5,NA,NA,CASSLEYLNQETQYF,TGTGCCAGCAGCTTAGAGTACCTGAACCAAGAGACCCAGTACTTC
TRBV27,TRBJ2-6,NA,NA,CASSTLGATGANVLTF,TGTGCCAGCAGTACCCTCGGAGCGACTGGGGCCAACGTCCTGACTTTC
TRBV6-4,TRBJ2-5,NA,TRBD2,CASSEHSGRETQYF,TGTGCCAGCAGCGAACATAGCGGGAGGGAGACCCAGTACTTC
TRBV6-5,TRBJ1-3,NA,NA,CASSYSAGNTIYF,TGTGCCAGCAGTTACAGCGCGGGAAACACCATATATTTT
TRBV6-1,TRBJ2-5,NA,TRBD1,CASSERRSGGSQETQYF,TGTGCCAGCAGTGAAAGGAGATCAGGGGGCTCCCAAGAGACCCAGTACTTC
TRBV29-1,TRBJ2-7,NA,TRBD1,CSVEFRDSSYEQYF,TGCAGCGTTGAATTTCGGGACAGCTCCTACGAGCAGTACTTC
TRBV11-1,TRBJ2-3,few,TRBD1,CASSFRDRGGELSLDTQYF,TGTGCCAGCAGCTTCCGGGACAGGGGAGGGGAGCTTTCATTAGATACGCAGTATTTT
TRBV7-8,TRBJ2-3,NA,TRBD2,CASSLVPSGSYGTDTQYF,TGTGCCAGCAGCTTAGTGCCTAGCGGGAGTTATGGCACAGATACGCAGTATTTT
TRBV3-1,TRBJ1-2,NA,TRBD1,CASSPGQDNYGYTF,TGTGCCAGCAGCCCGGGACAGGACAACTATGGCTACACCTTC
TRBV7-6,TRBJ1-5,NA,NA,CASSPGADGGQPQHF,TGTGCCAGCAGCCCAGGGGCGGACGGGGGTCAGCCCCAGCATTTT
TRBV28,TRBJ2-2,NA,NA,CASRIDRLDTGELFF,TGTGCCAGCAGGATAGACAGGCTTGACACCGGGGAGCTGTTTTTT
TRBV5-1,TRBJ2-1,NA,TRBD1,CASSVGTGKYNEQFF,TGCGCCAGCAGCGTCGGGACAGGGAAATACAATGAGCAGTTCTTC
TRBV13,TRBJ2-1,NA,NA,CASSLTPPGGRNEQFF,TGTGCCAGCAGCTTAACCCCCCCGGGGGGCCGTAATGAGCAGTTCTTC
TRBV24-1,TRBJ2-1,NA,NA,CATSDRAWGNEQFF,TGTGCCACCAGTGACCGCGCCTGGGGGAATGAGCAGTTCTTC
TRBV29-1,TRBJ2-7,few,TRBD1,CSVGSGTGRGEQYF,TGCAGCGTAGGATCCGGGACAGGGAGAGGGGAGCAGTACTTC
TRBV3-1,TRBJ1-1,few,NA,CASSQAARGDTEAFF,TGTGCCAGCAGCCAAGCGGCGAGGGGGGACACTGAAGCTTTCTTT
TRBV6-2/TRBV6-3,TRBJ2-2,NA,TRBD2,CATRTSVDTGELFF,TGTGCCACCCGGACTAGCGTGGACACCGGGGAGCTGTTTTTT
TRBV10-3,TRBJ2-7,NA,NA,CAISETVHLGEQYF,TGTGCCATCAGTGAGACTGTACACCTTGGGGAGCAGTACTTC
TRBV12-3/TRBV12-4,TRBJ1-5,NA,NA,CASSPAGGNQPQHF,TGTGCCAGCAGTCCTGCAGGGGGCAATCAGCCCCAGCATTTT
TRBV14,TRBJ1-2,NA,NA,CASSQDPPVNYGYTF,TGTGCCAGCAGCCAAGACCCCCCAGTCAACTATGGCTACACCTTC
TRBV29-1,TRBJ1-4,few,NA,CSVAIATNEKLFF,TGCAGCGTTGCTATTGCAACTAATGAAAAACTGTTTTTT
TRBV6-5,TRBJ2-7,NA,NA,CASSYGAGALSYEQYF,TGTGCCAGCAGTTATGGCGCGGGGGCACTTTCCTACGAGCAGTACTTC
TRBV11-2,TRBJ1-1,NA,NA,CASSLDRETEAFF,TGTGCCAGCAGCTTAGACAGGGAGACTGAAGCTTTCTTT
TRBV5-1,TRBJ2-1,many,TRBD2,CASSLNELAGGYNEQFF,TGCGCCAGCAGCCTTAACGAGCTAGCGGGGGGCTACAATGAGCAGTTCTTC
TRBV7-9,TRBJ2-2,few,TRBD2,CASSQPGTSGTGELFF,TGTGCCAGCAGCCAACCCGGGACTAGCGGCACCGGGGAGCTGTTTTTT
TRBV6-4,TRBJ2-3,NA,NA,CASSESAGGWDTQYF,TGTGCCAGCAGTGAATCGGCTGGAGGGTGGGATACGCAGTATTTT
TRBV20-1,TRBJ2-5,NA,TRBD2,CRVERGRKETQYF,TGCAGAGTCGAGCGGGGGCGGAAGGAGACCCAGTACTTC
TRBV12-3/TRBV12-4,TRBJ2-1,few,NA,CASTRRQGDYEQFF,TGTGCCAGCACCCGGCGGCAGGGGGACTATGAGCAGTTCTTC
TRBV7-2,TRBJ1-2,few,NA,CASSPEQGGNYGYTF,TGTGCCAGCAGCCCCGAGCAGGGTGGTAACTATGGCTACACCTTC